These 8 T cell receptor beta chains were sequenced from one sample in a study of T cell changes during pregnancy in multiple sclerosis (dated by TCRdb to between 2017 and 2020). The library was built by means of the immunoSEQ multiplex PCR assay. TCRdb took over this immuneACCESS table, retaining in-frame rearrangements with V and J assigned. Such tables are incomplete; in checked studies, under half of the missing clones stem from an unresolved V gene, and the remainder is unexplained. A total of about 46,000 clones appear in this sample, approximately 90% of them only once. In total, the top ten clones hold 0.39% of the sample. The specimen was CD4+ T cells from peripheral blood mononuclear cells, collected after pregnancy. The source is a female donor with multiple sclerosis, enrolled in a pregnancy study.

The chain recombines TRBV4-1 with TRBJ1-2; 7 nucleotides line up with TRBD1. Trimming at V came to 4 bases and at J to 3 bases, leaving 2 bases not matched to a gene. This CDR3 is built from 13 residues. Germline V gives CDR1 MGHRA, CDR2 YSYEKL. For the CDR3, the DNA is TGCGCCAGCAGCCCCGACAGGGACTATGGCTACACCTTC. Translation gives CASSPDRDYGYTF.

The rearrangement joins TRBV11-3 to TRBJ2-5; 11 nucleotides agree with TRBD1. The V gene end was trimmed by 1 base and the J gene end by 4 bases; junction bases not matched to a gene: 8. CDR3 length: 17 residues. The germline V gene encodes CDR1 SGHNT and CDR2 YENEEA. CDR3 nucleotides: TGTGCCAGCAGCTTAGGCACCGGACAGGGGGCTCGAGAGACCCAGTACTTC. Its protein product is CASSLGTGQGARETQYF.

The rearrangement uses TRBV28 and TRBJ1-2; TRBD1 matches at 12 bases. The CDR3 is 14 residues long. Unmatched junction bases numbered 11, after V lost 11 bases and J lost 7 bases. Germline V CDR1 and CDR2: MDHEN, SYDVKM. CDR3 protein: CAAYTGQGAGGYTF. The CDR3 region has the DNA TGTGCCGCTTATACGGGACAGGGGGCTGGTGGCTACACCTTC.

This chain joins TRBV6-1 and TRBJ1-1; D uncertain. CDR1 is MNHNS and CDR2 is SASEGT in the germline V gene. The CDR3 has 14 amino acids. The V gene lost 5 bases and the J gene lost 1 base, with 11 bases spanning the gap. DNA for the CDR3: TGTGCCAGCAGTCGTGAGCGGGCGAACACTGAAGCTTTCTTT. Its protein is CASSRERANTEAFF.

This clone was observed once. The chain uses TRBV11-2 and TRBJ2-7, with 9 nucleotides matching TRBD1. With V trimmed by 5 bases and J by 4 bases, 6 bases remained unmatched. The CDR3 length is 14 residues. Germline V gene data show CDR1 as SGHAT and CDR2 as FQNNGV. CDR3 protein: CASSLTDRGYEQYF. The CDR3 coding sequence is TGTGCCAGCAGCCTAACGGACAGGGGTTACGAGCAGTACTTC.

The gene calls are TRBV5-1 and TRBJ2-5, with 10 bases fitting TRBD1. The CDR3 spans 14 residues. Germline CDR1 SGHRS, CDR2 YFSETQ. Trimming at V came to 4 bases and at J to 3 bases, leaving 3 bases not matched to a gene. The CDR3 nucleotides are TGCGCCAGCAGCGGTGGGACAGGGGAAGAGACCCAGTACTTC. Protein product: CASSGGTGEETQYF.

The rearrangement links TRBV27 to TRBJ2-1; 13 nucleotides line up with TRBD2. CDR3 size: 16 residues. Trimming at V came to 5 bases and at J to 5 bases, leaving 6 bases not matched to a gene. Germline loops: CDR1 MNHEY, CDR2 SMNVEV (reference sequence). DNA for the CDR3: TGTGCCAGCAGTAAAAGGACTAGCGGGAGTAACAATGAGCAGTTCTTC. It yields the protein CASSKRTSGSNNEQFF.

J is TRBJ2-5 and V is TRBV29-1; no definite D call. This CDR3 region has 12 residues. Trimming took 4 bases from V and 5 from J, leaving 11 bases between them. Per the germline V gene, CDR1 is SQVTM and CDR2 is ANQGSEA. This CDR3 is CSVVLGPETQYF. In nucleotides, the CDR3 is TGCAGCGTTGTGCTGGGCCCGGAGACCCAGTACTTC.